Included here is one T cell receptor (beta chain) sequence, with context. This entry comes from a study of CD8 T cells in Susac syndrome. The CDR3 contains 13 residues. V lost 6 bases to trimming and J lost 5 bases, with 12 bases between them. CDR1 is MNHEY and CDR2 is SVGEGT in the germline V gene. Random hexamers served to reverse transcribe roughly 0.5 to 1 ug RNA. TCRdb re-called the immunoSEQ multiplex PCR reads through MiXCR, storing one row per CDR3 protein. Of 110,000 or so distinct CDR3 sequences listed, approximately 91% are singletons. The source of this sequence is a human donor in good health. The gene calls are TRBV6-2 or TRBV6-3 and TRBJ2-3; D gene unclear. The sample consisted of CD4+ T cells from PBMCs. The CDR3 DNA is TGTGCCAGCAGCCATCCCGTAGGAGATACGCAGTATTTT. Its translation is CASSHPVGDTQYF.